The T cell receptor (beta chain) described here comes from a study of cytomegalovirus exposure and HLA in healthy donors. The study's findings and limits: Most subjects' HLA-A and HLA-B alleles were reportedly predicted from TCR beta sequences. There were reportedly fewer N-insertions in an Asian-associated ancestry cluster than the approximately 640-donor mean, in a later analysis. HLA alleles showed associations with some 17,000 TCR beta sequences in a later analysis, at a 0.05 false discovery rate.

Germline V gene lookup returns CDR1 SGHVS and CDR2 FQNEAQ. V was cut by 8 bases and J by 4 bases, with 12 bases left in between. The CDR3 has 13 amino acids. Both 60 Vbeta primers and 13 Jbeta primers went into the PCR. Method: immunoSEQ multiplex PCR; TCRdb's copy keeps in-frame clones and lacks some. Recorded here are 30,000 to 35,000 clones; the top ten clones represent 3.5% to 5%. A word on this clone: Its antigen remains unknown.

The sequence came from a woman in her 40s in good health and CMV-seropositive. The V call is TRBV7-8, the J call TRBJ1-5; the D gene is possibly TRBD1 (6 bases). The sequenced sample consisted of PBMCs. The DNA for the CDR3 is TGTGCCAGCGCACGTGACAGGAATCAGCCCCAGCATTTT. It codes for CASARDRNQPQHF.